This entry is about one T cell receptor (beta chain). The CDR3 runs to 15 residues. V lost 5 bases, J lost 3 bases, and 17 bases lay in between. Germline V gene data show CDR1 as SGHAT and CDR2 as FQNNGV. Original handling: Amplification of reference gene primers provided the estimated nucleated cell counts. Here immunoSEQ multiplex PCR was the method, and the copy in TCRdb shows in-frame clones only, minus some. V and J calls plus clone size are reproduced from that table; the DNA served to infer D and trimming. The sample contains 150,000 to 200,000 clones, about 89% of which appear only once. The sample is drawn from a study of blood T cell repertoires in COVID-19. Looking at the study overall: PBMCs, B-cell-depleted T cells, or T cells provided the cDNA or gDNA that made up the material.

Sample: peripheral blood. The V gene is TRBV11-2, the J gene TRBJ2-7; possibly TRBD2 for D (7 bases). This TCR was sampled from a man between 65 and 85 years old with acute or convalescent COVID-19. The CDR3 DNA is TGTGCCAGCAGCCCGGGGGGCGGCATTTTCTACGAGCAGTACTTC. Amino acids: CASSPGGGIFYEQYF.